This is a list of T cell receptor beta chains from one sample in a study of blood T cell repertoires in COVID-19. Libraries were prepared by immunoSEQ multiplex PCR; TCRdb keeps only in-frame clonotypes and omits some of them. The repertoire consists of about 170,000 clones, with about 83% occurring once and the leading ten covering 7% to 9%. Sequenced material: peripheral blood. Source of these receptors: a man aged 55 to 70 with acute or convalescent COVID-19. The CDR3 runs from the conserved cysteine through the conserved F or W. A D gene is named only where the DNA matches it firmly. Clone size is given for some rows only: seen once, a few or many times, or a class if the clone is expanded.

>NA|TRBV24-1|NA|TRBJ2-5
TGTGCCACCAGTGATAGCGGTCTCTCGGAGACCCAGTACTTC
CATSDSGLSETQYF
>NA|TRBV6-2/TRBV6-3|NA|TRBJ1-5
TGTGCCAGCAGTTACGGGGCCGGGAATCAGCCCCAGCATTTT
CASSYGAGNQPQHF
>NA|TRBV3-1/TRBV3-2|TRBD2|TRBJ2-5
TGTGCCAGCAGCCAGCGGGGGACCCTCCCGGCCCAGTACTTC
CASSQRGTLPAQYF
>NA|TRBV19|NA|TRBJ2-1
TGTGCCAGTAGTATCGTGCAGGGATCTTACAATGAGCAGTTCTTC
CASSIVQGSYNEQFF
>NA|TRBV18|TRBD1|TRBJ1-2
TGTGCCAGCTCACCGGACAGGGGCTATGGCTACACCTTC
CASSPDRGYGYTF
>few|TRBV4-1|TRBD1|TRBJ2-1
TGCGCCAGCAGCCGCTACGACAGGGGGCACAACGAGCAGTTCTTC
CASSRYDRGHNEQFF
>NA|TRBV6-5|NA|TRBJ2-7
TGTGCCAGCAGCCTACAGGACGAGCAGTACTTC
CASSLQDEQYF
>NA|TRBV6-5|NA|TRBJ1-4
TGTGCCACAGCCCTTCAGGGGTCTAATGAAAAACTGTTTTTT
CATALQGSNEKLFF
>NA|TRBV5-4|TRBD2|TRBJ2-5
TGTGCCAGCAGCATGGAGGCGGGACTAGCGGGGATCCAAGAGACCCAGTACTTC
CASSMEAGLAGIQETQYF
>NA|TRBV7-2|NA|TRBJ1-5
TGTGCCAGCAGGGCTCAGGGGATGAGCAATCAGCCCCAGCATTTT
CASRAQGMSNQPQHF
>NA|TRBV18|NA|TRBJ2-3
TGTGCCACCGAAGCGGGTGGGGATACGCAGTATTTT
CATEAGGDTQYF
>NA|TRBV5-4|TRBD2|TRBJ2-7
TGTGCCAGCAGCTCCCCGACTAGCGGGCCGTCGGGAGAGCAGTACTTC
CASSSPTSGPSGEQYF
>NA|TRBV12-3/TRBV12-4|TRBD2|TRBJ2-1
TGTGCCAGCAGAGTTAGCGGGGGAAGTGAGCAGTTCTTC
CASRVSGGSEQFF